These 9 T cell receptor beta chains were sequenced from one sample in a study of T cell responses to AZD1222 COVID-19 vaccine. The method was immunoSEQ multiplex PCR; TCRdb's version includes in-frame clones alone and lacks a portion of them. The sample lists around 75,000 clones, 88% occurring once. Here the sequenced sample was peripheral blood, taken 28 days after the second dose of the MenACWY control vaccine. These TCRs come from an adult who received the MenACWY meningococcal vaccine as a control.

The J gene is TRBJ2-6, the V gene TRBV6-6; perhaps TRBD1 as D (5 bases). The CDR3 contains 16 residues. CDR1 MNHNY and CDR2 SVGAGI come from the germline V gene (reference sequence). Trimming pared 2 bases from V and 0 bases from J, leaving 8 bases between. Here the CDR3 DNA reads TGTGCCAGCAGTTACGGTACAGGCTCTGGGGCCAACGTCCTGACTTTC. Its protein product is CASSYGTGSGANVLTF.

The chain carries TRBV2 and TRBJ2-7; D may be TRBD1 (7 bases). The CDR3 spans 13 residues. The germline gives CDR1 SNHLY, CDR2 FYNNEI. Trimming shortened V by 2 bases and J by 9 bases, and 14 bases separated the two germline ends. The CDR3 region has the DNA TGTGCCAGCAGTGAACAGGGGGGCAGGGGGCAGTACTTC. Translating it yields CASSEQGGRGQYF.

CDR3 in amino acids: CASSDPSEGASQPQHF. The DNA for the CDR3 is TGTGCCAGCAGCGACCCCTCAGAAGGGGCGAGTCAGCCCCAGCATTTT. V and J are TRBV6-6 and TRBJ1-5; TRBD1 might be the D (5 bases). Trimming removed 6 bases from V and 6 bases from J, with 21 bases in between. Germline loops: CDR1 MNHNY, CDR2 SVGAGI (reference sequence). The length of the CDR3 is 16 residues.

This clone has a handful of counts. The chain is built from TRBV13 and TRBJ2-7; D not resolved. V was pared by 5 bases and J by 6 bases, with 8 bases between. CDR3 length equals 11 residues. Germline loops: CDR1 PRHDT, CDR2 FYEKMQ (reference sequence). CDR3 coding DNA: TGTGCCAGCAGCAGGGTGGGCGAGCAGTACTTC. Its translation: CASSRVGEQYF.

The chain has TRBV29-1 and TRBJ1-5; D unclear. Trimming stripped 4 bases from V and 0 bases from J, with 7 bases between. Germline V gene sequence: CDR1 SQVTM, CDR2 ANQGSEA. The CDR3 has 13 amino acids. In DNA form, the CDR3 reads TGCAGCGTTGGCACCAATAGCAATCAGCCCCAGCATTTT. This encodes CSVGTNSNQPQHF.

V is TRBV5-1 and J is TRBJ1-6, with 9 bases fitting TRBD1. V was clipped by 0 bases and J by 10 bases; unmatched bases: 2. This CDR3 is built from 14 residues. Germline CDR1 is SGHRS and CDR2 is YFSETQ. The CDR3 region has the DNA TGCGCCAGCAGCTTGGCGACAGGGGGGTCACCCCTCCACTTT. It yields the protein CASSLATGGSPLHF.

The chain recombines TRBV6-6 with TRBJ2-7; 9 bases fit TRBD1. This CDR3 is 14 amino acids long. Germline CDR1 and CDR2: MNHNY and SVGAGI (reference sequence). With V trimmed by 7 bases and J by 6 bases, 10 bases remained unmatched. The CDR3 sequence: CASNSGTGNGEQYF. CDR3 coding DNA: TGTGCCAGCAACTCCGGGACAGGGAACGGCGAGCAGTACTTC.

This clone turned up a few times. The V and J genes are TRBV19 and TRBJ2-7, with D possibly TRBD1 on 6 matching bases. Germline V gene data show CDR1 as LNHDA and CDR2 as SQIVND (reference sequence). V shed 0 bases and J shed 3 bases, with 15 bases lying between them. The CDR3 sequence is 16 residues long. The CDR3 DNA reads TGTGCCAGTAGTATAGATCAAAACACAGGGTTCTACGAGCAGTACTTC. As protein: CASSIDQNTGFYEQYF.

The V and J genes are TRBV7-7 and TRBJ2-7; D is ambiguous. This CDR3 has 13 amino acids. CDR1 and CDR2 from the germline V gene are SSHAT and FNYEAQ (reference sequence). Deletions cut 5 bases from V and 6 bases from J, with 14 bases between. The CDR3 here is CASSQNQAGEQYF. The CDR3, as DNA: TGTGCCAGCAGCCAAAACCAAGCAGGCGAGCAGTACTTC. The full variable domain, rest sourced from reference TRBV7-7 and TRBJ2-7, is GAGVSQSPRYKVTKRGQDVTLRCDPISSHATLYWYQQALGQGPEFLTYFNYEAQPDKSGLPSDRFSAERPEGSISTLTIQRTEQRDSAMYRCASSQNQAGEQYFGPGTRLTVT.